This entry is about one T cell receptor (beta chain). This specimen belongs to a study of control samples from healthy donors and cancer patients. Produced via immunoSEQ multiplex PCR; TCRdb's table is partial and in-frame only. The sample has around 150,000 clones; around 94% are singletons. The source is a man aged 55-75 years with colorectal cancer. Sequenced sample: PBMCs.

The CDR3 region has the DNA TGTGCCATCAGTGATATAGCAGGGAGCTACGAGCAGTACTTC. Protein sequence: CAISDIAGSYEQYF. This chain links TRBV10-3 with TRBJ2-7; tentatively, D is TRBD1 or TRBD2 (5 bases each). The CDR3 spans 14 residues. V was clipped by 3 bases and J by 3 bases, with 12 bases between them. In germline, CDR1 is ENHRY, CDR2 SYGVKD.